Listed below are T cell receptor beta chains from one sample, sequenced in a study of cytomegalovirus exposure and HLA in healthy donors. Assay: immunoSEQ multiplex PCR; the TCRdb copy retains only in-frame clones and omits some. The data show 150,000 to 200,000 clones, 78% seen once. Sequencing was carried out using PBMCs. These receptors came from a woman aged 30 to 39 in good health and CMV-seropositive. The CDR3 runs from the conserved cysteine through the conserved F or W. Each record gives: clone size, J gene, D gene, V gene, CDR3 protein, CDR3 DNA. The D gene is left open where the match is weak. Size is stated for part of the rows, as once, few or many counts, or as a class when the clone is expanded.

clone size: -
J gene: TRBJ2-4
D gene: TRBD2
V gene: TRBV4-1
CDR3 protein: CASSRSGLAENIQYF
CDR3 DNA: TGCGCCAGCAGTCGATCCGGACTAGCGGAAAACATTCAGTACTTC

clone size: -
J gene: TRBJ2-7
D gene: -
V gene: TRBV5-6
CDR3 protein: CASSLSPGSDYEQYF
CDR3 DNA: TGTGCCAGCAGCTTGTCGCCGGGGAGTGATTACGAGCAGTACTTC

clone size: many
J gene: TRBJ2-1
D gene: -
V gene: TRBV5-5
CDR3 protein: CASSTKNKTRGPSYNEQFF
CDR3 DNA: TGTGCCAGCAGCACAAAAAACAAAACAAGGGGCCCCTCCTACAATGAGCAGTTCTTC

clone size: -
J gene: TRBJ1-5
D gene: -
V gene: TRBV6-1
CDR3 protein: CASSNRVRNNQPQHF
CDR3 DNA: TGTGCCAGCAGTAACAGGGTTAGGAACAATCAGCCCCAGCATTTT

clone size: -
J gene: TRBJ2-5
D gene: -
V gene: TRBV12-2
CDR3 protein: CASRLVAYRDRAFQETQYF
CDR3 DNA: TGTGCAAGTCGCTTAGTAGCATACCGGGACAGGGCCTTCCAAGAGACCCAGTACTTC

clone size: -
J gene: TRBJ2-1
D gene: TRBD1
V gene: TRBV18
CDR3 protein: CASSPPTGGGEQFF
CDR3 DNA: TGTGCCAGCTCTCCACCGACAGGGGGGGGTGAGCAGTTCTTC

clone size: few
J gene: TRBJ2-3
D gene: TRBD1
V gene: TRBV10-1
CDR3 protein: CASSKGQPTDTQYF
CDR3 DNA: TGCGCCAGCAGCAAGGGACAGCCCACAGATACGCAGTATTTT

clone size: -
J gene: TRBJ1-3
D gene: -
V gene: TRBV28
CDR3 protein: CASSPPPGSGNTIYF
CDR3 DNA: TGTGCCAGCAGTCCCCCGCCGGGATCTGGAAACACCATATATTTT

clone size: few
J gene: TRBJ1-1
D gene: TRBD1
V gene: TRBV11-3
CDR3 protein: CASSPGTGVGTEAFF
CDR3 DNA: TGTGCCAGCAGCCCCGGGACAGGGGTGGGCACTGAAGCTTTCTTT

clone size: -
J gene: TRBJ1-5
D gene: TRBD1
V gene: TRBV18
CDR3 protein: CASSSTGTGGGRGQPQHF
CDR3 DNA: TGTGCCAGCTCATCGACCGGGACAGGGGGCGGAAGGGGTCAGCCCCAGCATTTT